This TCR beta chain derives from a study of shared clonotypes between healthy human individuals. Using immunoSEQ multiplex PCR, the repertoire was profiled, and TCRdb retains in-frame clones only, with some absent. The sample carries roughly 2.2 million clones, 90% to 95% recorded once. J lost 3 bases, V lost 0 bases, and 2 bases had no gene match. The CDR3 consists of 14 residues. Germline V gene data show CDR1 as SGHRS and CDR2 as YFSETQ. Study results and limitations: Naive subsets generally exceeded memory subsets in estimated richness. Sequencing depth was a factor that was expected to affect clonotype sharing among donors.

About this clone itself: The antigen is unknown.

The sample consisted of naive CD4+ T cells from PBMCs. The subset was: CD45RA+ positively selected. The chain couples TRBV5-1 to TRBJ2-7; 8 nucleotides match TRBD2. The receptor was isolated from a man aged 18 to 29 in good health. Some clones in this sample may be carry-over from other donors' samples. CDR3 coding DNA: TGCGCCAGCAGCTTGGGTAGCGGGAACTACGAGCAGTACTTC. This codes for CASSLGSGNYEQYF.